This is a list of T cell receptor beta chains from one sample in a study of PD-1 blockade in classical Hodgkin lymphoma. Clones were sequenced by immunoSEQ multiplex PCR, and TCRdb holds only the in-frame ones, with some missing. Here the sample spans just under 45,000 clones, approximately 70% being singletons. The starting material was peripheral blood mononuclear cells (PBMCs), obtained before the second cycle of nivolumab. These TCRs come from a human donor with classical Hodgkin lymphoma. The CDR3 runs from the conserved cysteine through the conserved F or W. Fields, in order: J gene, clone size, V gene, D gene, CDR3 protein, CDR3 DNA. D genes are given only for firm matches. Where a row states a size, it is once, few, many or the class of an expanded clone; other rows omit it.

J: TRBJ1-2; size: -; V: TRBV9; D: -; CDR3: CASSVRGETYGYTF; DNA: TGTGCCAGCAGCGTTAGGGGGGAAACCTATGGCTACACCTTC
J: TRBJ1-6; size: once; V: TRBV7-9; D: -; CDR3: CASSYTTDNNSPLHF; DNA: TGTGCCAGCAGCTATACGACAGACAATAATTCACCCCTCCACTTT
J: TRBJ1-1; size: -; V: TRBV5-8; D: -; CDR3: CASSLWTDDNTEAFF; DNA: TGTGCCAGCAGCCTGTGGACAGACGATAACACTGAAGCTTTCTTT
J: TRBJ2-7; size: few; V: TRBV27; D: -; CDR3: CASNPYDRGEQYF; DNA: TGTGCCAGCAACCCGTACGATCGAGGCGAGCAGTACTTC
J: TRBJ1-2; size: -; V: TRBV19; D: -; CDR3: CASSSSDRAYGYTF; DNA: TGTGCCAGTAGTAGTTCGGACCGCGCCTATGGCTACACCTTC
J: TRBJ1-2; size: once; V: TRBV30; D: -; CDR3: CAWSLTGVLNYGYTF; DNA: TGTGCCTGGAGTCTCACAGGCGTTCTGAACTATGGCTACACCTTC
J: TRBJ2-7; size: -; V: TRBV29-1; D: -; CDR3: CSVARQGGAYEQYF; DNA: TGCAGCGTTGCAAGACAGGGAGGGGCCTACGAGCAGTACTTC
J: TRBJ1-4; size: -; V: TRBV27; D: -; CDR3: CASSLAGGELFF; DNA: TGTGCCAGCAGTCTCGCCGGGGGGGAACTGTTTTTT
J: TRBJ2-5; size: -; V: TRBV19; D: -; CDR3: CASSIPGVRETQYF; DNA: TGTGCCAGTAGTATTCCGGGAGTGCGAGAGACCCAGTACTTC
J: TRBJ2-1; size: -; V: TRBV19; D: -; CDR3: CASSIRGDKLNNEQFF; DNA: TGTGCCAGTAGTATCCGCGGGGACAAACTGAACAATGAGCAGTTCTTC
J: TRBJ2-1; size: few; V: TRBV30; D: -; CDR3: CAWSVGVGHNEQFF; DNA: TGTGCCTGGAGTGTAGGGGTTGGGCACAATGAGCAGTTCTTC
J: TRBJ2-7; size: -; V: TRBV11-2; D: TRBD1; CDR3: CASSLGSGQGYEQYF; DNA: TGTGCCAGCAGCTTAGGGTCAGGACAGGGATACGAGCAGTACTTC
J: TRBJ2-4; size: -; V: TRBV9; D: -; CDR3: CASSAGATLAKNIQYF; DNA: TGTGCCAGCAGCGCGGGGGCCACCCTAGCCAAAAACATTCAGTACTTC
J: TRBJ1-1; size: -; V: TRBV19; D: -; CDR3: CASSLFGEGREAFF; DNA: TGTGCCAGTAGTCTCTTCGGGGAGGGTCGTGAAGCTTTCTTT